Listed below are T cell receptor beta chains from one sample, sequenced in a study of Graves' ophthalmopathy and Graves' hyperthyroidism. One entry per CDR3 protein results from TCRdb running MiXCR on the multiplex PCR reads. Of 350,000 to 400,000 distinct CDR3 sequences listed, 18% are singletons. Sequences were obtained from peripheral blood. Every receptor here comes from a woman in her late teens or twenties with Graves' ophthalmopathy. The CDR3 runs from the conserved cysteine through the conserved F or W. The D gene is left open where the match is weak. A row's size may be missing; if present it is once, few, many or a size class.

J,D,V,size,DNA,CDR3
TRBJ2-7,NA,TRBV15,many,TGTGCCACCAGCAGAGACGGTTTCTACGAGCAGTACTTC,CATSRDGFYEQYF
TRBJ2-7,TRBD1,TRBV4-2,many,TGTGCCAGCAGCCAGCCGGGACAGGGTTTCAACGAGCAGTACTTC,CASSQPGQGFNEQYF
TRBJ1-5,NA,TRBV18,many,TGTGCCAGCTCACCCGACAGTGGCAATCAGCCCCAGCATTTT,CASSPDSGNQPQHF
TRBJ1-3,NA,TRBV11-2,many,TGTGCCAGCAGCTCAAACCTGGACGAGAGCTCTGGAAACACCATATATTTT,CASSSNLDESSGNTIYF
TRBJ1-6,TRBD1,TRBV5-5,many,TGTGCCAGCAGCCTGGGGACAGTATTTCGTTTT,CASSLGTVFRF
TRBJ2-5,NA,TRBV6-5,once,TGTGCCAGCAGTTACGGGGACGTGGGGACCCAGTACTTC,CASSYGDVGTQYF
TRBJ2-4,NA,TRBV20-1,many,TGCAGTGCTCAGGGCCCCCCGTCCAAAAACATTCAGTACTTC,CSAQGPPSKNIQYF
TRBJ1-5,NA,TRBV6-2/TRBV6-3,many,TGTGCCAGCAGTTCCGACGGAGGGCTCAATCAGCCCCAGCATTTT,CASSSDGGLNQPQHF
TRBJ1-1,NA,TRBV19,many,TGTGCCAGTAGTGAGAGGGTTTATCGATCCTTGCGCCCGAACACTGAAGCTTTCTTT,CASSERVYRSLRPNTEAFF
TRBJ2-7,NA,TRBV19,many,TGTGCCAGTAGTATAGCTAGCTCGAGCTACGAGCAGTACTTC,CASSIASSSYEQYF
TRBJ1-3,NA,TRBV28,many,TGTGCCAGCAGTCTAAATAACAGGGCTGGAAACACCATATATTTT,CASSLNNRAGNTIYF
TRBJ2-7,TRBD1,TRBV7-2,NA,TGTGCCAGCAGCACCGGACAGGGTTTGGTCGAGCAGTACTTC,CASSTGQGLVEQYF
TRBJ2-7,TRBD1,TRBV28,many,TGTGCCAGCCGACCGGGACAGTCCTACGAGCAGTACTTC,CASRPGQSYEQYF
TRBJ2-7,NA,TRBV20-1,many,TGCAGTGCTAGAGATCCCCGTCCGTTGGAGCAGTACTTC,CSARDPRPLEQYF
TRBJ2-7,TRBD1,TRBV6-1,few,TGTGCCAGCAGTGGCTACCGGGACAGGAGCTACGAGCAGTACTTC,CASSGYRDRSYEQYF
TRBJ1-5,NA,TRBV20-1,many,TGCAGTGCTAGAGATATAAGCGGCAATCAGCCCCAGCATTTT,CSARDISGNQPQHF
TRBJ1-5,NA,TRBV6-2/TRBV6-3,NA,TGTGCCAGCAGTTACAGGTTCAATCAGCCCCAGCATTTT,CASSYRFNQPQHF
TRBJ2-7,TRBD1,TRBV12-3/TRBV12-4,NA,TGTGCCAGCAGTTTCTTAGACAGGGGGCGGTACGAGCAGTACTTC,CASSFLDRGRYEQYF
TRBJ2-7,NA,TRBV3-1,NA,TGTGCCAGCGAAACGCGCCAGGGGGGCTACGAGCAGTACTTC,CASETRQGGYEQYF
TRBJ1-6,NA,TRBV28,many,TGTGCCAGCAGTCTTTTTGTCTACCCCTGGGATAATTCACCCCTCCACTTT,CASSLFVYPWDNSPLHF
TRBJ2-7,TRBD2,TRBV12-3/TRBV12-4,many,TGTGCCAGCAGTCACTCTAGCGGGCCAGGCTCCTACGAGCAGTACTTC,CASSHSSGPGSYEQYF
TRBJ2-7,TRBD1,TRBV12-3/TRBV12-4,many,TGTGCCAGCAGTTTATTTCCTACCGGGACAGGAATTCACGAGCAGTACTTC,CASSLFPTGTGIHEQYF
TRBJ1-2,TRBD1,TRBV4-3,many,TGCGCCAGCAGCCCCGGGACAGGGGTCCACTTCTATGGCTACACCTTC,CASSPGTGVHFYGYTF
TRBJ1-6,TRBD1,TRBV20-1,NA,TGCAGTGCTCCCCTACAGGGGGTAGGTTCACCCCTCCACTTT,CSAPLQGVGSPLHF
TRBJ1-5,NA,TRBV28,many,TGTGCCAGCAGTTCAACCGTACAGGGCCCTGCCCAGCATTTT,CASSSTVQGPAQHF
TRBJ2-7,TRBD1,TRBV20-1,NA,TGCAGTGCCAGGAAAGGGGCAGGGGGTTACGAGCAGTACTTC,CSARKGAGGYEQYF
TRBJ2-7,NA,TRBV2,many,TGTGCCAGCAGGAGGGCTGGCGAGCAGTACTTC,CASRRAGEQYF
TRBJ2-7,NA,TRBV28,many,TGTGCCACCTCCTCCCGGCACGAGCAGTACTTC,CATSSRHEQYF